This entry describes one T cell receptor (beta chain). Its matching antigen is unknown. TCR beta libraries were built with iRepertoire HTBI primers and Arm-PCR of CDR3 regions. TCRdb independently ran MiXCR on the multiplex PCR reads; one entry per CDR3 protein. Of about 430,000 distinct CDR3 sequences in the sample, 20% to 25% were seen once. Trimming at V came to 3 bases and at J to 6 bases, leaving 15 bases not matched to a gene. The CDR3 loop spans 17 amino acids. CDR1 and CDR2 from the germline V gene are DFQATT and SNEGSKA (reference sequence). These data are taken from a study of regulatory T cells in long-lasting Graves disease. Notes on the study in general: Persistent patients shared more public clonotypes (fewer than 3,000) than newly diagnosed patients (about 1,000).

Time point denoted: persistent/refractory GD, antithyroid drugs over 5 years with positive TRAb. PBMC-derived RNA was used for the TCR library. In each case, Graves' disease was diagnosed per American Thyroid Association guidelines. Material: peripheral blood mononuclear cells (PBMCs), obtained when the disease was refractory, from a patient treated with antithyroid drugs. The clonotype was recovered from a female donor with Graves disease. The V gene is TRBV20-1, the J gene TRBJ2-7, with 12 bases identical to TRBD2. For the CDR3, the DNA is TGCAGTGCTAGGATCACTAGCGGGAGGACTCTAAAGTTCGAGCAGTACTTC. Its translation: CSARITSGRTLKFEQYF.